Listed below are T cell receptor beta chains from one sample, sequenced in a study of vaccination effects on CD4 cells after COVID-19. Libraries were prepared by immunoSEQ multiplex PCR; TCRdb keeps only in-frame clonotypes and omits some of them. The sample gives tens of thousands of clones, around 67% of which show up once; about 28% is in the top ten. For these TCRs, the target antigens are not known. The sample consisted of CD4+ T cells from PBMCs cultured with HCoV-OC43 spike peptides, taken before COVID-19 vaccination. These receptors were taken from a human donor who received a COVID-19 vaccine. Both conserved end residues are part of each CDR3. The D gene is left open where the match is weak. Some rows have no size entry. The others give once, few or many, or a class for an expanded clone.

>.|.|TRBJ1-2|TRBV3-1/TRBV3-2
CASSQVGHSGTANYGYTF
TGTGCCAGCAGCCAAGTAGGCCACTCCGGGACGGCTAACTATGGCTACACCTTC
>.|.|TRBJ1-2|TRBV3-1/TRBV3-2
CASSTPHAVNYGYTF
TGTGCCAGCAGCACCCCCCACGCAGTTAACTATGGCTACACCTTC
>.|.|TRBJ2-1|TRBV4-2
CASSQDPVGEQFF
TGTGCCAGCAGCCAGGATCCAGTGGGTGAGCAGTTCTTC
>TRBD2|.|TRBJ2-1|TRBV6-2/TRBV6-3
CASSFLAGGYNEQFF
TGTGCCAGCAGTTTTCTAGCGGGGGGTTACAATGAGCAGTTCTTC
>TRBD1|few|TRBJ1-2|TRBV12-3/TRBV12-4
CASSPGTAYTF
TGTGCCAGCAGTCCTGGGACAGCCTACACCTTC
>.|.|TRBJ2-2|TRBV5-1
CASRRQTTNTGELFF
TGCGCCAGCAGACGACAGACCACGAACACCGGGGAGCTGTTTTTT
>.|.|TRBJ2-5|TRBV5-6
CASSLAETQYF
TGTGCCAGCAGCTTGGCGGAGACCCAGTACTTC
>.|.|TRBJ2-1|TRBV4-1
CASSQVGALNNNEQFF
TGCGCCAGCAGCCAAGTAGGTGCTCTCAATAACAATGAGCAGTTCTTC
>.|few|TRBJ2-7|TRBV4-2
CASSRPGSSSYEQYF
TGTGCCAGCAGCCGCCCGGGTAGCAGCTCCTACGAGCAGTACTTC
>TRBD1|.|TRBJ1-6|TRBV4-3
CASSQQGGDQSPLHF
TGCGCCAGCAGCCAGCAAGGGGGCGATCAATCACCCCTCCACTTT
>.|.|TRBJ1-4|TRBV7-9
CASSPGIPNEKLFF
TGTGCCAGCAGCCCAGGGATCCCTAATGAAAAACTGTTTTTT
>.|.|TRBJ1-1|TRBV7-2
CASSRRWETEAFF
TGTGCCAGCAGCCGACGATGGGAAACTGAAGCTTTCTTT
>.|.|TRBJ1-1|TRBV6-5
CASSRDLLNTEAFF
TGTGCCAGCAGCCGGGACCTTCTGAACACTGAAGCTTTCTTT
>.|few|TRBJ1-1|TRBV7-8
CASSLVADGEAFF
TGTGCCAGCAGCTTAGTAGCCGACGGGGAAGCTTTCTTT
>TRBD1|few|TRBJ1-2|TRBV13
CASSFSGQGALTF
TGTGCCAGCAGCTTTTCCGGACAGGGCGCCCTCACCTTC